One T cell receptor (beta chain) is described in this entry. Its matching antigen is unknown. The data were produced by immunoSEQ multiplex PCR, yet TCRdb's version contains in-frame clones alone and is incomplete. The sample has fewer than 85,000 clones; 89% are singletons. The data were taken from a study of T cell responses to AZD1222 COVID-19 vaccine. Overall study findings and caveats: Possibly, clonal diversity was underestimated; donors were largely white British and included more females. Without day 14 samples, only post-peak T cell repertoires were studied. Elevations in Spike-specific TCR breadth and depth followed administration of two AZD1222 doses.

CDR3 length equals 14 residues. V lost 4 bases and J lost 2, with 11 bases in between. Germline CDR1 is SGHTA and CDR2 is FQGTGA. This receptor was identified in an adult who received the AZD1222 COVID-19 vaccine. V and J are TRBV7-3 and TRBJ1-1; a weak D match, TRBD1 (6 bases). The sequencing used peripheral blood, collected 28 days after the second AZD1222 dose. The CDR3, as DNA: TGTGCCAGCAGCTCAAGGGGGGGCAACACTGAAGCTTTCTTT. As protein: CASSSRGGNTEAFF. The whole variable domain, remainder taken from reference TRBV7-3 and TRBJ1-1, is GAGVSQTPSNKVTEKGKYVELRCDPISGHTALYWYRQSLGQGPEFLIYFQGTGAADDSGLPNDRFFAVRPEGSVSTLKIQRTERGDSAVYLCASSSRGGNTEAFFGQGTRLTVV.